The 5 T cell receptor beta chains given below trace back to one sample, sequenced in a study of blood T cells in healthy people across ages. The second PCR ran about 7 to 12 cycles with a sample-barcoded 5' primer and J-beta primers. TCRdb used MiXCR to reprocess the 5' RACE reads, holding one entry per CDR3 protein. The sample lists roughly 1.7 million distinct CDR3 sequences; around 35% were seen once. The specimen was blood. The receptors derive from a woman aged 25 to 39 in good health.

The rearrangement joins TRBV28 to TRBJ2-1; 9 bases match TRBD2. V lost 2 bases and J lost 9; bases outside the gene matches: 14. The CDR3 is 17 residues long. Looked up from germline, CDR1 is MDHEN and CDR2 is SYDVKM. DNA of the CDR3: TGTGCCAGCAGTTTAGGGCGCCTAGCGGGAAGTTCAGCTGAGCAGTTCTTC. It codes for CASSLGRLAGSSAEQFF.

The chain carries TRBV7-9 and TRBJ1-5; tentatively, D is TRBD1 (6 bases). The CDR3 has 14 residues. The V gene lost 3 bases and the J gene lost 3 bases, with 9 bases spanning the gap. The germline V gene encodes CDR1 SEHNR and CDR2 FQNEAQ (reference sequence). This CDR3 reads CASSFTGFNQPQHF. In DNA form, the CDR3 reads TGTGCCAGCAGCTTCACAGGGTTCAATCAGCCCCAGCATTTT.

The CDR3 reads CASSFLSGSSYEQYF. In DNA, the CDR3 is TGTGCCAGCAGTTTCCTTAGCGGGAGCTCCTACGAGCAGTACTTC. The chain recombines TRBV28 with TRBJ2-7, with 9 bases fitting TRBD2. CDR3 size: 15 residues. The germline gives CDR1 MDHEN, CDR2 SYDVKM. Trimming took 3 bases from V and 0 from J; bases not matched to a gene: 3.

The table lists this clonotype with a few counts. The CDR3 DNA sequence: TGTGCCAGCAGCTTATCAGGTGCTACTAACTATGGCTACACCTTC. The encoded protein is CASSLSGATNYGYTF. This chain links TRBV7-2 with TRBJ1-2; no definite D call. CDR3 length: 15 amino acids. The germline CDR1 and CDR2 sequences are SGHTA and FQGNSA. The V gene lost 2 bases and the J gene lost 0 bases, with 10 bases spanning the gap. The full variable domain, completed using reference TRBV7-2 and TRBJ1-2, is GAGVSQSPSNKVTEKGKDVELRCDPISGHTALYWYRQSLGQGLEFLIYFQGNSAPDKSGLPSDRFSAERTGGSVSTLTIQRTQQEDSAVYLCASSLSGATNYGYTFGSGTRLTVV.

This chain joins TRBV9 and TRBJ2-7; TRBD2 aligns across 13 bases. V dropped 4 bases and J dropped 7; count of bases not matched to a gene: 8. This CDR3 spans 15 amino acids. CDR1 and CDR2 from the germline V gene are SGDLS and YYNGEE. The CDR3 reads CASSPRTSGGSEQYF. In nucleotides, the CDR3 is TGTGCCAGCAGCCCTCGGACTAGCGGGGGATCTGAGCAGTACTTC.